Given below is one T cell receptor (beta chain) in context. As yet, its antigen is unknown. This specimen belongs to a study of beta chain features in type 1 diabetes. V was trimmed by 7 bases and J by 4 bases, leaving 13 bases between them. The CDR3 is made up of 13 amino acids. Germline values: CDR1 GTSNPN, CDR2 SVGIG (reference sequence). Study-wide findings and caveats: HLA influence on TCRB rearrangement stayed unresolved here. Researchers report that Type 1 diabetes patients had moderately but significantly shorter TCRB CDR3s across all four CD4+ subsets.

Of the isolated RNA, all was reverse transcribed, and so the sequenced material was expressed TCRB transcripts. Using immunoSEQ multiplex PCR, the repertoire was profiled, and TCRdb retains in-frame clones only, with some absent. The sample carries almost 350,000 clones, less than 20% recorded once. This TCR came from a woman aged 18-29 years in good health. Specimen: naive CD4+ T cells from blood. This chain connects TRBV30 to TRBJ1-4; weak D call: TRBD1 (5 bases). CDR3 bases: TGTGCCTACCGTCCGGGACTTAATGAAAAACTGTTTTTT. This sequence encodes CAYRPGLNEKLFF.